These 21 T cell receptor beta chains were sequenced from one sample in a study of beta chain features in type 1 diabetes. Study-level results: Shorter TCRB CDR3s, moderately but significantly so, marked every one of the four CD4+ subsets in Type 1 diabetes patients.

No antigen has been identified for these receptors. The study reverse transcribed the entire isolated RNA, so it sequenced expressed TCRB transcripts. The method was immunoSEQ multiplex PCR; TCRdb's version includes in-frame clones alone and lacks a portion of them. The data show around 710,000 clones, with roughly 12% seen just once and 0.095% to 0.15% held by the top ten. Sequencing was carried out using naive CD4+ T cells from blood. These TCRs come from a man younger than 40 with type 1 diabetes.

The chain links TRBV5-1 to TRBJ2-2; no clear D gene. Germline lookup yields CDR1 SGHRS and CDR2 YFSETQ. Trimming left V 2 bases short and J 4 bases short, with 6 bases between. The CDR3 spans 13 residues. This CDR3 is CASSFEITGELFF. The CDR3 DNA is TGCGCCAGCAGCTTTGAGATCACCGGGGAGCTGTTTTTT.

The sample holds a few counts of this clone. V and J are TRBV5-4 and TRBJ2-1; unclear D gene. This CDR3 has 15 amino acids. Germline CDR1 is SGHNT and CDR2 is YYREEE (reference sequence). Trimming removed 4 bases from V and 0 bases from J, with 11 bases in between. The CDR3 sequence is CASSPSLSSYNEQFF. In DNA, the CDR3 is TGTGCCAGCAGCCCGAGCCTTAGCTCCTACAATGAGCAGTTCTTC. Combining the CDR3 with reference TRBV5-4 and TRBJ2-1 gives the whole variable domain ETGVTQSPTHLIKTRGQQVTLRCSSQSGHNTVSWYQQALGQGPQFIFQYYREEENGRGNFPPRFSGLQFPNYSSELNVNALELDDSALYLCASSPSLSSYNEQFFGPGTRLTVL.

This clone came up a few times. CDR3 loop: CASSPTAGSVNNSPLHF. The CDR3, as DNA: TGTGCCAGCAGCCCTACAGCCGGGTCGGTAAATAATTCACCCCTCCACTTT. V usage is TRBV11-1 and J usage is TRBJ1-6; no clear D. V lost 5 bases and J lost 5, with 19 bases in between. Looked up from germline, CDR1 is SGHAT and CDR2 is FQDESV (reference sequence). The length of the CDR3 is 17 residues.

V gene TRBV6-6 combines with J gene TRBJ1-1; no reliable D call. Between the trimmed V and J ends, which lost 7 bases and 7 bases, there was a span of 10 bases. Germline CDR1 and CDR2: MNHNY and SVGAGI (reference sequence). The length of the CDR3 is 11 residues. The DNA of the CDR3 is TGTGCCAGCAAAGGCGCCAGTGAAGCTTTCTTT. Translation gives CASKGASEAFF.

The chain is built from TRBV10-3 and TRBJ2-1; 12 bases line up with TRBD2. V dropped 10 bases and J dropped 7; count of bases not matched to a gene: 2. This CDR3 is built from 12 residues. In germline, CDR1 is ENHRY, CDR2 SYGVKD. The CDR3 reads CATGLAGNEQFF. The CDR3 coding sequence is TGTGCCACCGGACTAGCGGGAAATGAGCAGTTCTTC.

The chain has TRBV4-3 and TRBJ2-7, with TRBD1 identical over 9 bases. This CDR3 has 14 amino acids. The germline V gene has CDR1 LGHNA and CDR2 YSLEER. Unmatched junction bases numbered 6, after V lost 4 bases and J lost 5 bases. This CDR3 is CASSRGTGSHEQYF. The CDR3, as DNA: TGCGCCAGCAGCCGTGGGACAGGGAGCCACGAGCAGTACTTC.

Ten or more counts support this clone. CDR3 residues: CASASQGGWNSPLHF. The CDR3 nucleotides are TGTGCCAGCGCCTCCCAGGGAGGATGGAATTCACCCCTCCACTTT. The gene calls are TRBV13 and TRBJ1-6; possible D gene TRBD1, 5 bases. This CDR3 comprises 15 residues. V was clipped by 8 bases and J by 7 bases, with 18 bases between them. Germline values: CDR1 PRHDT, CDR2 FYEKMQ (reference sequence).

This clone was detected a few times. The V and J genes are TRBV7-9 and TRBJ1-4, with 8 bases matching TRBD1. The germline V gene has CDR1 SEHNR and CDR2 FQNEAQ (reference sequence). Trimming cost V 4 bases and J 6 bases; bases outside gene matches: 4. The CDR3 length is 14 residues. CDR3: CASSSDRADEKLFF. The CDR3 nucleotides read TGTGCCAGCAGCTCGGACAGGGCGGATGAAAAACTGTTTTTT.

The rearrangement joins TRBV11-2 to TRBJ2-3; 8 nucleotides match TRBD1. The CDR3 is 16 residues long. In germline, CDR1 is SGHAT, CDR2 FQNNGV. Trimming removed 3 bases from V and 1 base from J; junction bases left unmatched: 6. As DNA, the CDR3 is TGTGCCAGCAGCTTGCAGGGGGCGCCGGGCACAGATACGCAGTATTTT. Translating gives CASSLQGAPGTDTQYF.

V is TRBV7-6 and J is TRBJ2-5; 8 bases fit TRBD1. Trimming at V came to 5 bases and at J to 1 base, leaving 15 bases not matched to a gene. Germline V gene data show CDR1 as SGHVS and CDR2 as FNYEAQ. The CDR3 is 18 amino acids. The CDR3 nucleotides read TGTGCCAGCAGCGGCGGGACAGGCGTTTCGAGAGCCCAAGAGACCCAGTACTTC. Translated, it gives CASSGGTGVSRAQETQYF.

To note about this clone: Other DNA variants within this sample encode the same CDR3. The rearrangement joins TRBV11-2 to TRBJ2-7; no clear D gene. The V end lost 1 base, the J end lost 3 bases, and 7 bases lay between the germline ends. There are 13 residues in the CDR3. The germline CDR1 and CDR2 sequences are SGHAT and FQNNGV. In DNA, the CDR3 is TGTGCCAGCAGCTTAGTTGGCGGCTACGAGCAGTACTTC. Translation: CASSLVGGYEQYF.

CDR3 in amino acids: CASSRSGPLHF. Written as DNA, the CDR3 is TGTGCCAGCAGCCGAAGTGGACCCCTCCACTTT. This chain joins TRBV9 and TRBJ1-6; D gene uncertain. The length of the CDR3 is 11 residues. Trimming left V 4 bases short and J 12 bases short, with 8 bases between. Germline V lookup: CDR1 SGDLS, CDR2 YYNGEE. The entire variable domain, with the rest obtained from reference TRBV9 and TRBJ1-6, is as follows: DSGVTQTPKHLITATGQRVTLRCSPRSGDLSVYWYQQSLDQGLQFLIQYYNGEERAKGNILERFSAQQFPDLHSELNLSSLELGDSALYFCASSRSGPLHFGNGTRLTVT.

This clone was observed a handful of times. V gene TRBV9 combines with J gene TRBJ1-1; TRBD1 aligns across 9 bases. V trimming: 2 bases; J trimming: 4 bases; junction bases outside the gene matches: 3. Germline-derived CDR1 and CDR2 are SGDLS and YYNGEE. CDR3 length: 14 residues. The CDR3 DNA reads as TGTGCCAGCAGCGTTTCGACAGGGGGCACTGAAGCTTTCTTT. It encodes CASSVSTGGTEAFF.

This clone was picked up a small number of times. V gene TRBV14 combines with J gene TRBJ1-1; the D is unclear. This CDR3 is built from 12 residues. Germline-derived CDR1 and CDR2 are SGHDN and FVKESK. V was pared by 3 bases and J by 11 bases, with 13 bases between. CDR3 DNA: TGTGCCAGCAGCCAGCACCGCCTAGGGGCTTTCTTT. As protein: CASSQHRLGAFF.

This clone has more than one count but fewer than ten. The V and J genes are TRBV9 and TRBJ1-5; no definite D call. V dropped 0 bases and J dropped 3 bases, with 7 bases sitting between them. Looked up from germline, CDR1 is SGDLS and CDR2 is YYNGEE. The CDR3 has 14 residues. The CDR3 nucleotides are TGTGCCAGCAGCGTAGGGCCCCTCAATCAGCCCCAGCATTTT. This encodes CASSVGPLNQPQHF.

The rearrangement links TRBV28 to TRBJ2-7, with TRBD2 matching over 12 bases. The CDR3 sequence is 15 residues long. The ends lost 8 bases at V and 3 bases at J; junction bases unmatched: 8. Germline lookup yields CDR1 MDHEN and CDR2 SYDVKM. The CDR3 DNA follows: TGTGCCAGCCGTCGGACTAGCGGGGCCGTCTACGAGCAGTACTTC. It codes for CASRRTSGAVYEQYF. The entire variable domain, with the rest obtained from reference TRBV28 and TRBJ2-7, is as follows: DVKVTQSSRYLVKRTGEKVFLECVQDMDHENMFWYRQDPGLGLRLIYFSYDVKMKEKGDIPEGYSVSREKKERFSLILESASTNQTSMYLCASRRTSGAVYEQYFGPGTRLTVT.

V is TRBV5-4 and J is TRBJ2-5; 10 bases agree with TRBD1. CDR3 size: 14 residues. Germline V gene lookup returns CDR1 SGHNT and CDR2 YYREEE (reference sequence). V gave up 4 bases and J gave up 4 bases; unmatched junction bases: 4. CDR3 sequence: CASSRDRGRETQYF. The CDR3 nucleotides are TGTGCCAGCAGCCGGGACAGGGGAAGAGAGACCCAGTACTTC.

The chain combines TRBV7-9 with TRBJ2-5, with 9 bases identical to TRBD1. The V gene end was trimmed by 5 bases and the J gene end by 4 bases; junction bases not matched to a gene: 2. From germline, CDR1 is SEHNR and CDR2 FQNEAQ (reference sequence). The CDR3 runs to 13 residues. DNA for the CDR3: TGTGCCAGCAGCACGGACAGGGGAGAGACCCAGTACTTC. Translation: CASSTDRGETQYF.

This clone showed up just a few times. CDR3 in amino acids: CASSDGGEVRVQETQYF. For the CDR3, the DNA is TGTGCCAGCAGTGATGGGGGTGAGGTCCGGGTACAAGAGACCCAGTACTTC. The chain employs TRBV25-1 and TRBJ2-5; D is possibly TRBD1 or TRBD2 (5 bases each). V was shortened by 3 bases and J by 2 bases, with 19 bases between the two germline ends. CDR1 is MGHDK and CDR2 is SYGVNS in the germline V gene. CDR3 length equals 17 residues.

This clone turned up a few times. The V and J genes are TRBV7-9 and TRBJ2-1; TRBD2 is a possible D gene (6 bases). This CDR3 has 15 residues. The germline V gene encodes CDR1 SEHNR and CDR2 FQNEAQ (reference sequence). Deletions cut 5 bases from V and 5 bases from J, with 16 bases between. CDR3 coding DNA: TGTGCCAGCAGCCCCAGAGGGACTTCGGACAATGAGCAGTTCTTC. It translates to CASSPRGTSDNEQFF.

In its sample, this clone was seen a few times. The gene calls are TRBV7-9 and TRBJ1-3; D unresolved. Germline V CDR1 and CDR2: SEHNR, FQNEAQ (reference sequence). CDR3 length equals 16 residues. V lost 3 bases and J lost 0, with 12 bases in between. CDR3 loop: CASSLRSSDSGNTIYF. As DNA, the CDR3 is TGTGCCAGCAGCTTGAGGTCTTCGGACTCTGGAAACACCATATATTTT.